Presented here are 25 T cell receptor beta chains from one specimen sequenced in a study of CD8 T cells in Susac syndrome. With random hexamers, roughly 0.45 to 1 ug RNA was reverse transcribed. TCRdb used MiXCR to reprocess the immunoSEQ multiplex PCR reads, holding one entry per CDR3 protein. The data show 180,000 or so distinct CDR3 sequences, around 95% seen once. The specimen was CD4+ T cells from PBMCs. The source is a human donor in good health.

The chain couples TRBV2 to TRBJ2-7; D may correspond to TRBD1 or TRBD2 (5 bases each). V dropped 7 bases and J dropped 6 bases, with 16 bases sitting between them. Germline CDR1 is SNHLY and CDR2 is FYNNEI. CDR3 size: 13 residues. The CDR3 is CASTRTPGREQYV. The CDR3 DNA is TGTGCCAGCACCCGGACCCCGGGACGCGAGCAGTACGTC.

The rearrangement joins TRBV7-6 to TRBJ2-1; 11 nucleotides align to TRBD2. Germline V gives CDR1 SGHVS, CDR2 FNYEAQ. CDR3 size: 15 residues. The trim removed 1 base at V and 8 bases at J, leaving 4 bases unmatched. The CDR3 spells CASSLGTSGGYEQFF. DNA of the CDR3: TGTGCCAGCAGCTTAGGAACTAGCGGGGGATATGAGCAGTTCTTC.

J is TRBJ2-5 and V is TRBV30, with no clear D. Per the germline V gene, CDR1 is GTSNPN and CDR2 is SVGIG (reference sequence). This CDR3 has 15 amino acids. Trimming removed 0 bases at V and 5 bases at J, with 16 bases between. CDR3 sequence (DNA): TGTGCCTGGAGTGTAAAGTGGCAGGATGGCGAGACCCAGTACTTC. Protein: CAWSVKWQDGETQYF.

The chain has TRBV18 and TRBJ1-6; the D gene is possibly TRBD1 (6 bases). Trimming took 1 base from V and 9 from J, leaving 13 bases between them. The CDR3 sequence is 15 residues long. Germline CDR1 KGHSH, CDR2 LQKENI. The CDR3 DNA reads TGTGCCAGCTCACCACGACAGGACTTCGGTTCACCCCTCCACTTT. This translates into CASSPRQDFGSPLHF.

In nucleotides, the CDR3 is TGCGCCAGCAGCATAAGGACAGGGGAAGAGACCCAGTACTTC. Encoded protein: CASSIRTGEETQYF. This chain uses TRBV5-1 with TRBJ2-5, with 9 bases matching TRBD1. The CDR3 contains 14 residues. The V gene end was trimmed by 4 bases and the J gene end by 3 bases; junction bases not matched to a gene: 4. Germline loops: CDR1 SGHRS, CDR2 YFSETQ.

The chain has TRBV30 and TRBJ1-5; maybe TRBD1 (5 bases). The CDR3 is 14 amino acids. The germline CDR1 and CDR2 sequences are GTSNPN and SVGIG (reference sequence). The ends were cut back, 3 bases at V and 1 base at J, with 10 bases in the middle. The CDR3 region has the DNA TGTGCCTGGAGCGAGGGGCTAAGCAATCAGCCCCAGCATTTT. This translates into CAWSEGLSNQPQHF.

This clonotype was seen only once. V gene TRBV7-9 combines with J gene TRBJ1-1, with 7 nucleotides matching TRBD1. J lost 0 bases, V lost 4 bases, and 5 bases had no gene match. This CDR3 is 15 amino acids long. From germline, CDR1 is SEHNR and CDR2 FQNEAQ (reference sequence). CDR3 sequence (DNA): TGTGCCAGCAGCTCGAGGGGACAGCTGAACACTGAAGCTTTCTTT. Its translation is CASSSRGQLNTEAFF.

The rearrangement links TRBV3-1 to TRBJ2-5, with no clear D. The germline CDR1 and CDR2 sequences are LGHDT and YNNKEL (reference sequence). The CDR3 is made up of 14 amino acids. V was trimmed by 0 bases and J by 5 bases, leaving 10 bases between them. DNA of the CDR3: TGTGCCAGCAGCCAAGATGTCACCCGGGAGACCCAGTACTTC. Its protein is CASSQDVTRETQYF.

V and J are TRBV20-1 and TRBJ2-1; 9 positions match TRBD2. V gave up 4 bases and J gave up 7 bases; unmatched junction bases: 14. Germline assignment: CDR1 DFQATT and CDR2 SNEGSKA (reference sequence). The CDR3 runs to 16 residues. Written as DNA, the CDR3 is TGCAGTGCTACCGTATTTATAGCGGGGGTATTAAATGAGCAGTTCTTC. Its translation: CSATVFIAGVLNEQFF.

The CDR3 is CASSPRGTGFEAFF. CDR3 DNA: TGTGCCAGCAGCCCCCGAGGGACCGGGTTCGAAGCTTTCTTT. J is TRBJ1-1 and V is TRBV11-2; D possibly corresponds to TRBD1 (5 bases). Germline assignment: CDR1 SGHAT and CDR2 FQNNGV. This CDR3 is 14 amino acids long. V shed 5 bases and J shed 8 bases, with 18 bases lying between them.

This clonotype is a singleton in its sample. The CDR3 DNA follows: TGTGCCACCCAGGGGGTGGACAGGGGTGTCACTGAAGCTTTCTTT. This sequence encodes CATQGVDRGVTEAFF. The chain uses TRBV24-1 and TRBJ1-1; 9 bases fit TRBD1. This CDR3 is 15 amino acids long. Looked up from germline, CDR1 is KGHDR and CDR2 is SFDVKD. With V trimmed by 9 bases and J by 4 bases, 11 bases remained unmatched.

The chain carries TRBV9 and TRBJ1-1; D remains unclear. V was pared by 0 bases and J by 2 bases, with 11 bases between. This CDR3 has 15 residues. Germline V gene sequence: CDR1 SGDLS, CDR2 YYNGEE. CDR3 nucleotides: TGTGCCAGCAGCGTAGGCCCATCCCCCAACACTGAAGCTTTCTTT. Translating gives CASSVGPSPNTEAFF. Together with reference TRBV9 and TRBJ1-1, the CDR3 gives the full variable domain: DSGVTQTPKHLITATGQRVTLRCSPRSGDLSVYWYQQSLDQGLQFLIQYYNGEERAKGNILERFSAQQFPDLHSELNLSSLELGDSALYFCASSVGPSPNTEAFFGQGTRLTVV.

The chain uses TRBV7-9 and TRBJ2-2, with TRBD1 matching over 8 bases. The CDR3 length is 15 residues. Germline CDR1 and CDR2: SEHNR and FQNEAQ (reference sequence). V gave up 5 bases and J gave up 1 base; unmatched junction bases: 3. The CDR3 region has the DNA TGTGCCAGCAGCCGCGGGACAGGGAACACCGGGGAGCTGTTTTTT. Its protein product is CASSRGTGNTGELFF.

The CDR3 loop is CSPYKTGTVGGYTF. In DNA form, the CDR3 reads TGCAGTCCTTATAAGACAGGGACAGTCGGGGGCTACACCTTC. The chain recombines TRBV20-1 with TRBJ1-2, with TRBD1 identical over 7 bases. V lost 8 bases and J lost 8; bases outside the gene matches: 17. The CDR3 consists of 14 residues. Looked up from germline, CDR1 is DFQATT and CDR2 is SNEGSKA (reference sequence).

The chain joins TRBV29-1 to TRBJ1-1; D is undetermined. Germline CDR1 and CDR2: SQVTM and ANQGSEA. The CDR3 spans 12 residues. V lost 0 bases to trimming and J lost 4 bases, with 6 bases between them. The CDR3 bases are TGCAGCGTTGAAGAGGGCGCCACTGAAGCTTTCTTT. Residues: CSVEEGATEAFF.

This chain joins TRBV5-4 and TRBJ2-1; 14 nucleotides align to TRBD2. This CDR3 is built from 16 residues. Germline V gene data show CDR1 as SGHNT and CDR2 as YYREEE (reference sequence). With V trimmed by 0 bases and J by 5 bases, 1 base remained unmatched. As DNA, the CDR3 is TGTGCCAGCAGCTTGGGACTAGCGGGGGGGCACAATGAGCAGTTCTTC. It codes for CASSLGLAGGHNEQFF.

CDR3 sequence (DNA): TGTGCCAGCACACCTTCGGGGGCCAACGTCCTGACTTTC. Amino acids: CASTPSGANVLTF. This chain joins TRBV28 and TRBJ2-6; D gene unclear. Germline V gene sequence: CDR1 MDHEN, CDR2 SYDVKM. This CDR3 region has 13 residues. V shed 7 bases and J shed 4 bases, with 8 bases lying between them.

CDR3 nucleotides: TGTGCCAGCAGCCTGGGACGGCAGGGGGCGATTTACGAGCAGTACTTC. Translated, it gives CASSLGRQGAIYEQYF. The gene calls are TRBV12-3 or TRBV12-4 and TRBJ2-7; 8 nucleotides line up with TRBD1. With V trimmed by 6 bases and J by 4 bases, 14 bases remained unmatched. The CDR3 is made up of 16 amino acids.

The CDR3 loop is CATSRALAGGGEQYF. As DNA, the CDR3 is TGTGCCACCAGCAGAGCACTAGCGGGTGGAGGCGAGCAGTACTTC. The chain combines TRBV15 with TRBJ2-7; 9 positions match TRBD2. The J segment lost 6 bases and the V segment lost 1 base, leaving 7 bases of the junction unmatched. CDR1 is LNHNV and CDR2 is YYDKDF in the germline V gene (reference sequence). The CDR3 runs to 15 residues.

The chain couples TRBV6-1 to TRBJ2-2; no reliable D call. The CDR3 loop spans 13 amino acids. V was clipped by 4 bases and J by 5 bases, with 8 bases between them. Per germline, CDR1 MNHNS and CDR2 SASEGT. CDR3 sequence reads: CASSVHGTGELFF. CDR3 DNA sequence: TGTGCCAGCAGTGTGCACGGTACCGGGGAGCTGTTTTTT.

J is TRBJ2-3 and V is TRBV3-1; unclear D gene. The germline V and J ends were trimmed by 0 bases and 0 bases, with 10 bases remaining between them. The germline V gene encodes CDR1 LGHDT and CDR2 YNNKEL (reference sequence). The CDR3 length is 16 residues. CDR3 DNA sequence: TGTGCCAGCAGCCAAGAAAGGACCGTGAGCACAGATACGCAGTATTTT. Protein sequence: CASSQERTVSTDTQYF.

V usage is TRBV27 and J usage is TRBJ1-4; D not resolved. The CDR3 sequence is 13 residues long. V was trimmed by 3 bases and J by 10 bases, leaving 12 bases between them. Germline V gives CDR1 MNHEY, CDR2 SMNVEV (reference sequence). CDR3 sequence: CASSFINVGKLFF. The CDR3 nucleotides read TGTGCCAGCAGTTTCATCAATGTGGGAAAACTGTTTTTT.

The rearrangement uses TRBV23-1 and TRBJ1-5; no firm D call. TRBV23-1 is noted as an ORF with a role that remains uncertain. Trimming left V 3 bases short and J 5 bases short, with 5 bases between. This CDR3 has 12 residues. CDR3 coding DNA: TGCGCCAGCAGTCAGCAAGATCAGCCCCAGCATTTT. It codes for CASSQQDQPQHF.

Of note for this clonotype: The junction and the germline gene differ at one end; a read error may be behind it. CDR3 in DNA: TGCAGCGGTGAAGATTCGGGACTAGCGGGTAATGAGCAGTTCTTC. It is translated as CSGEDSGLAGNEQFF. The chain joins TRBV29-1 to TRBJ2-1; 12 bases match TRBD2. Germline CDR1 and CDR2: SQVTM and ANQGSEA. This CDR3 region has 15 residues.

V usage is TRBV27 and J usage is TRBJ2-3; 8 bases align to TRBD2. Germline lookup yields CDR1 MNHEY and CDR2 SMNVEV (reference sequence). The J segment lost 3 bases and the V segment lost 2 bases, leaving 4 bases of the junction unmatched. The CDR3 is 15 amino acids. The chain's CDR3 is CASSLTREVTDTQYF. The DNA of the CDR3 is TGTGCCAGCAGTTTAACGCGGGAGGTTACAGATACGCAGTATTTT.